The entry below describes one TCR beta chain. After constant-region reverse-primer amplification, full-length variable regions underwent semi-nested PCR with Nested Universal Primer A. From the 5' RACE reads, TCRdb called clonotypes with MiXCR, one entry per CDR3 protein. The sample carries 40,000 to 65,000 distinct CDR3 sequences, about 24% recorded once. This sequence was found in a female donor with breast cancer. Sequencing was done on a sample of tumor-infiltrating naive CD4+ T cells sorted from the breast tumor. Described subset: naive CD4+ T cells, CD4+CD45RA+CD25-.

The CDR3 spells CASRGQGAFSNQPQHF. The DNA for the CDR3 is TGTGCCAGCAGAGGACAGGGGGCGTTTAGCAATCAGCCCCAGCATTTT. The chain uses TRBV6-1 and TRBJ1-5, with 11 bases identical to TRBD1. CDR1 MNHNS and CDR2 SASEGT come from the germline V gene. This CDR3 has 16 amino acids. The V and J ends lost 6 bases and 0 bases, in that order; junction bases with no gene match: 4.